This T cell receptor beta chain was documented in a study of T cell changes during pregnancy in multiple sclerosis. The method was immunoSEQ multiplex PCR; TCRdb's version includes in-frame clones alone and lacks a portion of them. The profile covers tens of thousands of clones, with 90% to 95% appearing a single time and roughly 2.3% taken by the ten largest. With 5 bases clipped from V and 9 bases from J, the junction kept 17 bases outside the gene matches. CDR3 length: 18 residues. Germline CDR1 is SNHLY and CDR2 is FYNNEI. The source was peripheral blood, collected in the third trimester of pregnancy. J is TRBJ2-7 and V is TRBV2, with 15 bases that match TRBD2. This receptor was obtained from a female donor with multiple sclerosis, enrolled in a pregnancy study. CDR3 region: CASSSQGLAGGNPSGQYF. The CDR3 DNA reads as TGTGCCAGCAGTTCCCAGGGACTAGCGGGAGGAAACCCTTCGGGGCAGTACTTC. Full variable domain (rest looked up from reference TRBV2 and TRBJ2-7): EPEVTQTPSHQVTQMGQEVILRCVPISNHLYFYWYRQILGQKVEFLVSFYNNEISEKSEIFDDQFSVERPDGSNFTLKIRSTKLEDSAMYFCASSSQGLAGGNPSGQYFGPGTRLTVT.